One and the same sample provided the 23 T cell receptor beta chains below, sequenced in a study of Ad26.COV2.S vaccination and SARS-CoV-2 variants. This sample's treatment: approximately 18 received Ad26.COV2.S at low or high dose, single or two shots; 5 received placebo; per-sample allocation not given. Material that was analyzed had been drawn on day 63 after the first vaccine or placebo injection. Clones were sequenced by immunoSEQ multiplex PCR, and TCRdb holds only the in-frame ones, with some missing. The profile shows hundreds of thousands of clones, roughly 90% of them singletons. Specimen: peripheral blood, collected in a trial of Ad26.COV2.S vaccine versus placebo. The receptors come from a person aged 18 to 59 who received the Ad26.COV2.S COVID-19 vaccine or a placebo.

The chain is built from TRBV6-2 or TRBV6-3 and TRBJ1-4; 7 nucleotides align to TRBD1. CDR1 MNHEY and CDR2 SVGEGT come from the germline V gene. The junction had 7 bases not matched to a gene; V was cut back by 5 bases and J by 4 bases. The CDR3 totals 15 residues. CDR3 sequence: CASSQQGPYNEKLFF. The CDR3 DNA reads TGTGCCAGCAGTCAACAGGGGCCTTATAATGAAAAACTGTTTTTT.

This chain connects TRBV27 to TRBJ2-5; 10 nucleotides match TRBD2. This CDR3 spans 15 amino acids. Germline values: CDR1 MNHEY, CDR2 SMNVEV (reference sequence). With 6 bases clipped from V and 4 bases from J, the junction kept 8 bases outside the gene matches. The CDR3 loop is CASSPQRTSGETQYF. The DNA of the CDR3 is TGTGCCAGCAGCCCCCAGCGGACTAGCGGAGAGACCCAGTACTTC.

The V gene is TRBV3-1 (or the pseudogene TRBV3-2), the J gene TRBJ2-7; tentatively, D is TRBD2 (6 bases). Germline V lookup: CDR1 LGHDT, CDR2 YNNKEL (reference sequence). V lost 0 bases, J lost 0 bases, and 9 bases lay in between. The CDR3 covers 15 residues. The CDR3 DNA reads as TGTGCCAGCAGCCAAGAGGGTAGCGGCTCCTACGAGCAGTACTTC. This codes for CASSQEGSGSYEQYF.

The V and J genes are TRBV18 and TRBJ2-1, with 9 bases matching TRBD2. The germline V gene has CDR1 KGHSH and CDR2 LQKENI. The J segment lost 3 bases and the V segment lost 2 bases, leaving 2 bases of the junction unmatched. This CDR3 region has 15 residues. The CDR3 here is CASSPTTSGYNEQFF. The CDR3 coding sequence is TGTGCCAGCTCACCAACGACTAGCGGCTACAATGAGCAGTTCTTC.

The genes are TRBV12-5 and TRBJ2-1; D gene unclear. The CDR3 is 15 amino acids. CDR1 and CDR2 from the germline V gene are LGHNT and FRNRAP. Deletions cut 6 bases from V and 0 bases from J, with 12 bases between. DNA of the CDR3: TGTGCTAGTGGATACGTCCCTAGCTCCTACAATGAGCAGTTCTTC. Translation gives CASGYVPSSYNEQFF.

This chain links TRBV6-1 with TRBJ1-1; tentatively, D is TRBD1 (6 bases). CDR3 length equals 16 residues. V dropped 5 bases and J dropped 0 bases, with 16 bases sitting between them. The germline V gene has CDR1 MNHNS and CDR2 SASEGT. The CDR3 protein is CASSQGRGAMNTEAFF. The CDR3 nucleotides are TGTGCCAGCAGTCAAGGGAGGGGGGCCATGAACACTGAAGCTTTCTTT.

This clone was recorded once. J is TRBJ1-1 and V is TRBV4-3; tentative D call: TRBD1 (5 bases). This CDR3 contains 14 residues. Trimming removed 3 bases at V and 1 base at J, with 9 bases between. Germline CDR1 is LGHNA and CDR2 is YSLEER. CDR3 region: CASSQVTANTEAFF. CDR3 DNA: TGCGCCAGCAGCCAGGTGACAGCGAACACTGAAGCTTTCTTT.

The chain couples TRBV4-1 to TRBJ1-1, with D maybe TRBD1 (5 bases). The CDR3 is made up of 15 amino acids. The ends were cut back, 2 bases at V and 1 base at J, with 11 bases in the middle. CDR1 MGHRA and CDR2 YSYEKL come from the germline V gene. The CDR3 DNA follows: TGCGCCAGCAGCCAACCCCGGACAAGGAACACTGAAGCTTTCTTT. Protein product: CASSQPRTRNTEAFF.

This chain joins TRBV15 and TRBJ2-2; D gene uncertain. The CDR3 is made up of 15 amino acids. The V end was cut by 3 bases, the J end by 3 bases, with 11 bases between. The germline gives CDR1 LNHNV, CDR2 YYDKDF (reference sequence). CDR3 in amino acids: CATSRYTLHTGELFF. The DNA for the CDR3 is TGTGCCACCAGCAGGTACACGCTCCACACCGGGGAGCTGTTTTTT.

This clone has a single count. This sequence joins TRBV5-4 and TRBJ2-5, with 9 bases that match TRBD2. V lost 4 bases and J lost 1; bases outside the gene matches: 5. The germline V gene has CDR1 SGHNT and CDR2 YYREEE (reference sequence). The CDR3 is 15 residues long. The DNA for the CDR3 is TGTGCCAGCAGCCCAGCGGGGGGTCTCCAAGAGACCCAGTACTTC. This encodes CASSPAGGLQETQYF.

The rearrangement joins TRBV19 to TRBJ2-5, with D uncertain. V lost 3 bases, J lost 2 bases, and 7 bases lay in between. CDR1 LNHDA and CDR2 SQIVND come from the germline V gene (reference sequence). The CDR3 runs to 13 residues. CDR3 nucleotides: TGTGCCAGTAGTATGTCTAGGCAAGAGACCCAGTACTTC. It yields the protein CASSMSRQETQYF. Combining the CDR3 with reference TRBV19 and TRBJ2-5 gives the whole variable domain DGGITQSPKYLFRKEGQNVTLSCEQNLNHDAMYWYRQDPGQGLRLIYYSQIVNDFQKGDIAEGYSVSREKKESFPLTVTSAQKNPTAFYLCASSMSRQETQYFGPGTRLLVL.

The rearrangement links TRBV15 to TRBJ2-1; 10 nucleotides match TRBD2. The junction had 5 bases not matched to a gene; V was cut back by 0 bases and J by 6 bases. Germline CDR1 is LNHNV and CDR2 is YYDKDF (reference sequence). The CDR3 runs to 16 residues. Here the CDR3 DNA reads TGTGCCACCAGCAGAGACGGGTCTAGCGGGGGCAATGAGCAGTTCTTC. This encodes CATSRDGSSGGNEQFF. The full variable domain, with the rest looked up from reference TRBV15 and TRBJ2-1, is DAMVIQNPRYQVTQFGKPVTLSCSQTLNHNVMYWYQQKSSQAPKLLFHYYDKDFNNEADTPDNFQSRRPNTSFCFLDIRSPGLGDTAMYLCATSRDGSSGGNEQFFGPGTRLTVL.

This chain links TRBV4-3 with TRBJ2-1, with a weak D call TRBD1 (5 bases). The length of the CDR3 is 17 residues. CDR1 and CDR2 from the germline V gene are LGHNA and YSLEER. The V and J ends lost 0 bases and 4 bases respectively, with 16 bases between them. CDR3 sequence: CASSQDRTQGLYNEQFF. The DNA for the CDR3 is TGCGCCAGCAGCCAAGATCGAACCCAGGGCCTGTACAATGAGCAGTTCTTC.

The chain links TRBV28 to TRBJ2-7, with D unclear. This CDR3 has 10 amino acids. Germline CDR1 is MDHEN and CDR2 is SYDVKM. The V and J ends lost 5 bases and 4 bases respectively, with 3 bases between them. The CDR3 nucleotides read TGTGCCAGCAGTCTATACGAGCAGTACTTC. It codes for CASSLYEQYF.

The chain uses TRBV3-1 (or the pseudogene TRBV3-2) and TRBJ2-1, with TRBD1 matching 8 bases. The CDR3 loop spans 15 amino acids. V trimming: 4 bases; J trimming: 5 bases; junction bases outside the gene matches: 7. Germline values: CDR1 LGHDT, CDR2 YNNKEL (reference sequence). The CDR3 region is CASSPSDRGHNEQFF. Written as DNA, the CDR3 is TGTGCCAGCAGCCCCTCAGACAGGGGTCACAATGAGCAGTTCTTC.

V gene TRBV6-2 or TRBV6-3 combines with J gene TRBJ2-2; D could derive from TRBD1 or TRBD2 (6 bases each). Trimming stripped 6 bases from V and 7 bases from J, with 18 bases between. From germline, CDR1 is MNHEY and CDR2 SVGEGT. The CDR3 runs to 15 residues. The CDR3 DNA reads as TGTGCCAGCAGCTGGACAGAGGGAGGTATCGGGGAGCTGTTTTTT. This gives the protein CASSWTEGGIGELFF.

The chain combines TRBV19 with TRBJ1-2; D is unclear. This CDR3 region has 9 residues. CDR1 is LNHDA, CDR2 SQIVND, per germline (reference sequence). The V end lost 8 bases, the J end lost 7 bases, and 5 bases lay between the germline ends. CDR3 residues: CASGAGYTF. The CDR3 DNA follows: TGTGCCAGTGGCGCTGGCTACACCTTC.

The rearrangement joins TRBV2 to TRBJ1-4, with 7 bases lining up with TRBD1. Germline trimming cut 4 bases from V and 7 bases from J; bases unmatched to any gene: 6. Germline assignment: CDR1 SNHLY and CDR2 FYNNEI. There are 14 residues in the CDR3. Here the CDR3 reads CASSAGTVGEKLFF. The CDR3 DNA sequence: TGTGCCAGCAGTGCTGGGACAGTCGGTGAAAAACTGTTTTTT.

The rearrangement joins TRBV5-1 to TRBJ2-7; tentatively, D is TRBD2 (5 bases). From germline, CDR1 is SGHRS and CDR2 YFSETQ. The CDR3 contains 14 residues. V was cut by 0 bases and J by 2 bases, with 9 bases left in between. The CDR3: CASSLDLGAYEQYF. Here the CDR3 DNA reads TGCGCCAGCAGCTTGGACCTGGGAGCCTACGAGCAGTACTTC.

The CDR3 here is CASSPEEGLVFGYTF. The CDR3 DNA is TGTGCCAGCTCTCCGGAGGAGGGATTGGTCTTTGGCTACACCTTC. The rearrangement joins TRBV18 to TRBJ1-2, with D uncertain. The CDR3 has 15 residues. Germline V gene data show CDR1 as KGHSH and CDR2 as LQKENI. V lost 6 bases and J 7 bases, leaving 21 bases between the germline ends.

The chain has TRBV15 and TRBJ2-5; D may be TRBD2 (5 bases). Germline V CDR1 and CDR2: LNHNV, YYDKDF (reference sequence). V was clipped by 6 bases and J by 3 bases, with 11 bases between them. The CDR3 has 13 residues. In DNA, the CDR3 is TGTGCCACCAGAATGGAGGCAGAAGAGACCCAGTACTTC. Encoded protein: CATRMEAEETQYF. Full variable domain (rest looked up from reference TRBV15 and TRBJ2-5): DAMVIQNPRYQVTQFGKPVTLSCSQTLNHNVMYWYQQKSSQAPKLLFHYYDKDFNNEADTPDNFQSRRPNTSFCFLDIRSPGLGDTAMYLCATRMEAEETQYFGPGTRLLVL.

The chain couples TRBV12-5 to TRBJ2-1, with 9 bases identical to TRBD1. Germline CDR1 is LGHNT and CDR2 is FRNRAP. The ends lost 5 bases at V and 8 bases at J; junction bases unmatched: 7. This CDR3 has 14 residues. CDR3 sequence reads: CASGGGTGKDEQFF. Written as DNA, the CDR3 is TGTGCTAGTGGTGGAGGGACAGGGAAGGATGAGCAGTTCTTC.

The chain has TRBV30 and TRBJ1-2; tentatively, D is TRBD1 (6 bases). V was pared by 0 bases and J by 6 bases, with 11 bases between. This CDR3 has 13 amino acids. Germline lookup yields CDR1 GTSNPN and CDR2 SVGIG (reference sequence). The CDR3 spells CAWSVWGPNGYTF. In DNA form, the CDR3 reads TGTGCCTGGAGTGTCTGGGGGCCGAATGGCTACACCTTC.